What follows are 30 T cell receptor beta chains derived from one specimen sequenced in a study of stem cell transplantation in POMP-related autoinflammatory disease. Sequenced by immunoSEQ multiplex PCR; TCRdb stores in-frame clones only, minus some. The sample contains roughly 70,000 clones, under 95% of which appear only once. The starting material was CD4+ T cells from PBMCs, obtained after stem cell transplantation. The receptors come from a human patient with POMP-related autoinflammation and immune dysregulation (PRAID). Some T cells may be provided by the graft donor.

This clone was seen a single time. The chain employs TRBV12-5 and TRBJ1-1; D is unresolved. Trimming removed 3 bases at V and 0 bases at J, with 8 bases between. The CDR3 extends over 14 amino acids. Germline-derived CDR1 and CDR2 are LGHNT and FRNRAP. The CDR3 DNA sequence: TGTGCTAGTGGTTTTTGGACGGTGAACACTGAAGCTTTCTTT. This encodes CASGFWTVNTEAFF.

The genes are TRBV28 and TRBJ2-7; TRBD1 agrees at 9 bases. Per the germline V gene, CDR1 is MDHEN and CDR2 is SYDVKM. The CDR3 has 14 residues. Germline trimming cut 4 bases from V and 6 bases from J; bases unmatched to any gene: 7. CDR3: CASSSPGQGGEQYF. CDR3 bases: TGTGCCAGCAGTTCACCGGGACAGGGTGGCGAGCAGTACTTC.

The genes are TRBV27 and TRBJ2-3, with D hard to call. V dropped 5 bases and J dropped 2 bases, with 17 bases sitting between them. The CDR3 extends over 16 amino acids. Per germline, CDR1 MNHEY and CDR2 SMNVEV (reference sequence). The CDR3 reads CASSPRWAVPTDTQYF. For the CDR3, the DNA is TGTGCCAGCAGTCCGAGATGGGCGGTACCCACAGATACGCAGTATTTT.

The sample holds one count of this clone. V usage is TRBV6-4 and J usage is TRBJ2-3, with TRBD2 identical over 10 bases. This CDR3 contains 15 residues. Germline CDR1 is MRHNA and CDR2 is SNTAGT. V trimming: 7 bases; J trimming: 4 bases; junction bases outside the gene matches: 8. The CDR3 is CASTGAGGRADTQYF. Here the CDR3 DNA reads TGTGCCAGCACCGGAGCGGGGGGGCGGGCAGATACGCAGTATTTT.

The CDR3 reads CASRFFEFLGDRASKINTGELFF. The CDR3 nucleotides are TGTGCAAGTCGCTTTTTTGAATTCTTGGGAGACAGGGCCAGTAAAATAAACACCGGGGAGCTGTTTTTT. The chain uses TRBV12-2 and TRBJ2-2; no check of the table's D call, TRBD1, against the DNA was made. TRBV12-2 represents a pseudogene. This CDR3 has 23 amino acids.

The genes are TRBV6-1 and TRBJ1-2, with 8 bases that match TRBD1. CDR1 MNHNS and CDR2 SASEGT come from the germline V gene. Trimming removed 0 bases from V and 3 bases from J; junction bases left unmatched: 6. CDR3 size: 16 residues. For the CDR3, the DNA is TGTGCCAGCAGTGAAGCGGGACAGGTGCGATACTATGGCTACACCTTC. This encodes CASSEAGQVRYYGYTF.

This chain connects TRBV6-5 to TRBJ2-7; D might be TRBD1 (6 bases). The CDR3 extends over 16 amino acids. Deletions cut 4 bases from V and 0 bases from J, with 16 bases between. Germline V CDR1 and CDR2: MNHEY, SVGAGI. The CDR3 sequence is CASSCPRDKSSYEQYV. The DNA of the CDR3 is TGTGCCAGCAGTTGCCCCCGGGACAAAAGCTCCTACGAGCAGTACGTC.

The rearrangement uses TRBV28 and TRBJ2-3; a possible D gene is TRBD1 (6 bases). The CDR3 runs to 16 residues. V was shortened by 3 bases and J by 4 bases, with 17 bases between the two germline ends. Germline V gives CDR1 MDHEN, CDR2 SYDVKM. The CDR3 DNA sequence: TGTGCCAGCAGTTTCCCGGGACATCTTAGGGCAGATACGCAGTATTTT. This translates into CASSFPGHLRADTQYF.

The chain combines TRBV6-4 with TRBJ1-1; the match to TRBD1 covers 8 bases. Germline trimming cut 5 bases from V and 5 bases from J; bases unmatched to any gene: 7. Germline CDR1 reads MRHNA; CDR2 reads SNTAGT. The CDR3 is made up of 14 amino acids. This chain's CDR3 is CASSPDRGGTEAFF. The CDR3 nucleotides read TGTGCCAGCAGTCCCGACAGGGGAGGAACTGAAGCTTTCTTT.

The CDR3 here is CASGLLRQPQETQYF. In DNA, the CDR3 is TGTGCTAGTGGCCTCCTCCGGCAGCCCCAAGAGACCCAGTACTTC. V and J are TRBV12-5 and TRBJ2-5; D unresolved. Germline values: CDR1 LGHNT, CDR2 FRNRAP. V was cut by 6 bases and J by 1 base, with 15 bases left in between. CDR3 size: 15 residues.

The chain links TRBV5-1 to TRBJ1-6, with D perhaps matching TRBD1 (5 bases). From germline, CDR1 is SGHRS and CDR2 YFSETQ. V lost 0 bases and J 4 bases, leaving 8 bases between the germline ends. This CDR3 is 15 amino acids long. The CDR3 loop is CASSLAGGYNSPLHF. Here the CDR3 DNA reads TGCGCCAGCAGCTTGGCGGGGGGTTATAATTCACCCCTCCACTTT.

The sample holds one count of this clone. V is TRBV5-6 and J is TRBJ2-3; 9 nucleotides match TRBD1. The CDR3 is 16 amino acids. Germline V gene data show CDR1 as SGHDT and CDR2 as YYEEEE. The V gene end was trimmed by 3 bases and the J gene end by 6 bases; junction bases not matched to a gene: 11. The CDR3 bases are TGTGCCAGCAGCTCCCTCAGGGACAGGGTATGGGATACGCAGTATTTT. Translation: CASSSLRDRVWDTQYF.

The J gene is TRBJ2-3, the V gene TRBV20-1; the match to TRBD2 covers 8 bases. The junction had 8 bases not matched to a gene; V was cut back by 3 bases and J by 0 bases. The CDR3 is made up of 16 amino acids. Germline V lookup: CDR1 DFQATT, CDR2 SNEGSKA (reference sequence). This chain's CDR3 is CSASPGRAGSTDTQYF. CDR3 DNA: TGCAGTGCTAGTCCCGGGAGGGCCGGAAGCACAGATACGCAGTATTTT.

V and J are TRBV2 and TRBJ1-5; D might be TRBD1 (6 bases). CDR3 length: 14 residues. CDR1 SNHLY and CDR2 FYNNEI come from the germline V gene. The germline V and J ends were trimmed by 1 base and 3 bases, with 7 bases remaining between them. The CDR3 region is CASSEGDNNQPQHF. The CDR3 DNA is TGTGCCAGCAGTGAAGGGGACAACAATCAGCCCCAGCATTTT.

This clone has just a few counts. The CDR3 is CASRLGVDNSPLHF. The CDR3 nucleotides read TGTGCCAGCAGATTGGGGGTCGATAATTCACCCCTCCACTTT. The chain joins TRBV3-1 (or the pseudogene TRBV3-2) to TRBJ1-6, with D possibly matching TRBD1 (5 bases). The CDR3 runs to 14 residues. Trimming shortened V by 6 bases and J by 5 bases, and 11 bases separated the two germline ends. Germline V CDR1 and CDR2: LGHDT, YNNKEL (reference sequence).

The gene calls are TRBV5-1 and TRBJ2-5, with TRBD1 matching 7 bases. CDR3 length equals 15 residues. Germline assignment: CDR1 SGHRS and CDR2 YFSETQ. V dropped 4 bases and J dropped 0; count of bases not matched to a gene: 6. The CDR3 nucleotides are TGCGCCAGCAGCCCGTTGACAGGGAACCAAGAGACCCAGTACTTC. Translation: CASSPLTGNQETQYF.

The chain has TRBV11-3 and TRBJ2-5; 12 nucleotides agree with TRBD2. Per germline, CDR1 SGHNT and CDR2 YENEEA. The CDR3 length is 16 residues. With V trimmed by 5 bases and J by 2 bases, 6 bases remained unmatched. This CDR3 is CASSTRTSGAQETQYF. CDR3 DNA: TGTGCCAGCAGCACCCGGACTAGCGGGGCACAAGAGACCCAGTACTTC.

This chain's CDR3 is CASSLGGLGSYNEQFF. The CDR3 nucleotides are TGTGCCAGCAGCCTGGGCGGCCTGGGGTCCTACAATGAGCAGTTCTTC. V gene TRBV7-3 combines with J gene TRBJ2-1; D is unclear. CDR3 length: 16 amino acids. Germline CDR1 is SGHTA and CDR2 is FQGTGA. V lost 5 bases and J 1 base, leaving 15 bases between the germline ends.

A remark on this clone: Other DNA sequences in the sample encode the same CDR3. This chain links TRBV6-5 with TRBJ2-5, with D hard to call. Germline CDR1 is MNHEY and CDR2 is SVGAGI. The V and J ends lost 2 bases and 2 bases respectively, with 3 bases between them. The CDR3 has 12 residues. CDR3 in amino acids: CASSYGQETQYF. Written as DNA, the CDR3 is TGTGCCAGCAGTTACGGACAAGAGACCCAGTACTTC.

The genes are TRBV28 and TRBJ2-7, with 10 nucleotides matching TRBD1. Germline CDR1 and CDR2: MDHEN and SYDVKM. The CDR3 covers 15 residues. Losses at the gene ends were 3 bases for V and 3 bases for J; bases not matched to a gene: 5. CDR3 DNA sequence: TGTGCCAGCAGTTTCGGGACAGGGGCCCACTACGAGCAGTACGTC. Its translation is CASSFGTGAHYEQYV.

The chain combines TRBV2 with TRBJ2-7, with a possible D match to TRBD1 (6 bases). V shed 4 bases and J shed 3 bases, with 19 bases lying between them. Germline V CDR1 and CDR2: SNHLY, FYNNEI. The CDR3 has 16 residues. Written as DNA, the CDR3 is TGTGCCAGCAGTGGATCCTTGGGACACAAAAACTACGAGCAGTACTTC. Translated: CASSGSLGHKNYEQYF.

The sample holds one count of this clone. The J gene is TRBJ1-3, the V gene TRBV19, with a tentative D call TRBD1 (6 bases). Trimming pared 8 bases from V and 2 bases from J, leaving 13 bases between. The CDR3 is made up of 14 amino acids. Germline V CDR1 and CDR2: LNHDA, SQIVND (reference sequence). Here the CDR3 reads CASRTERPGNTIYF. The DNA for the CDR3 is TGTGCCAGTCGGACAGAGAGACCTGGAAACACCATATATTTT.

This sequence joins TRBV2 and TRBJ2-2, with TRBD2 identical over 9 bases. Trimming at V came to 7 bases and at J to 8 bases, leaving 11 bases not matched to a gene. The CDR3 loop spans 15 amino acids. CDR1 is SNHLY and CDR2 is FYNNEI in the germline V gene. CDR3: CASTPLAGTAGELFF. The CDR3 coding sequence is TGTGCCAGCACTCCGCTAGCGGGAACGGCGGGGGAGCTGTTTTTT.

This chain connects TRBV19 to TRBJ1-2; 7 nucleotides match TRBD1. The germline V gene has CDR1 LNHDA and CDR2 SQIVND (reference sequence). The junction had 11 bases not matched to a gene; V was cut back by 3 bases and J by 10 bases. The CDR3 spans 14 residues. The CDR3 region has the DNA TGTGCCAGTAGTATTCCCGGGACAGCCCAGGACTACACCTTC. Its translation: CASSIPGTAQDYTF.

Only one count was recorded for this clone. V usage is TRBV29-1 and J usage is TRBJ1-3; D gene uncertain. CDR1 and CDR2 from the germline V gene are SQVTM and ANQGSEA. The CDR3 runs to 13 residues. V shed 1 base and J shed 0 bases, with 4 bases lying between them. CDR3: CSVEGSSGNTIYF. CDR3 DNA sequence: TGCAGCGTTGAAGGAAGCTCTGGAAACACCATATATTTT. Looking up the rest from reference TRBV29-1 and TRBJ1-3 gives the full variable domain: SAVISQKPSRDICQRGTSLTIQCQVDSQVTMMFWYRQQPGQSLTLIATANQGSEATYESGFVIDKFPISRPNLTFSTLTVSNMSPEDSSIYLCSVEGSSGNTIYFGEGSWLTVV.

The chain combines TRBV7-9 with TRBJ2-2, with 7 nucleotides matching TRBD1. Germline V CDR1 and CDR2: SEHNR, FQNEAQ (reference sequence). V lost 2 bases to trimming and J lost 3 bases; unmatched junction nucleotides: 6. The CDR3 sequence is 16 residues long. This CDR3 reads CASSLRGGRDTGELFF. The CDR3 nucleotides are TGTGCCAGCAGCTTACGAGGGGGCAGGGACACCGGGGAGCTGTTTTTT.

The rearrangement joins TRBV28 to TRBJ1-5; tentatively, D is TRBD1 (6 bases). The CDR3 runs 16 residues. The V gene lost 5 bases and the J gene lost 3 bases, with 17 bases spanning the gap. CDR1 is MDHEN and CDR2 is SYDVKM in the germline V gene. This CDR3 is CASSIYREMNNQPQHF. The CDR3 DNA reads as TGTGCCAGCAGTATTTACAGGGAAATGAACAATCAGCCCCAGCATTTT.

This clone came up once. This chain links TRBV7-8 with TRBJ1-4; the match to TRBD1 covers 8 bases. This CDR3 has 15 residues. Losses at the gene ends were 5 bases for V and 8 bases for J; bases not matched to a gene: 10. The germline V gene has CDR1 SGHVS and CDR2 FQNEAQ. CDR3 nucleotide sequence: TGTGCCAGCAGCCCTCGGACAGGGCAATGGGAAAAACTGTTTTTT. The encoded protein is CASSPRTGQWEKLFF.

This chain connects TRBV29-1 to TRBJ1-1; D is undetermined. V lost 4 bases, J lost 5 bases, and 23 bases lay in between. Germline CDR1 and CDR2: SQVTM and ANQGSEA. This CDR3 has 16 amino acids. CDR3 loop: CSVVVVGAPGRTEAFF. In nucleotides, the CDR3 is TGCAGCGTTGTAGTGGTAGGAGCCCCTGGTAGGACTGAAGCTTTCTTT.

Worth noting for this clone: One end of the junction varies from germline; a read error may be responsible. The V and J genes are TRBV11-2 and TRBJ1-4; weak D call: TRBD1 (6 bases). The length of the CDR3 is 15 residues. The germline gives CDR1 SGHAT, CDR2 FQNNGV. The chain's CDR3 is CASSLLQGANENLFF. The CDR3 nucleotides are TGTGCCAGCAGTCTCCTACAGGGTGCAAATGAAAACCTGTTTTTT.